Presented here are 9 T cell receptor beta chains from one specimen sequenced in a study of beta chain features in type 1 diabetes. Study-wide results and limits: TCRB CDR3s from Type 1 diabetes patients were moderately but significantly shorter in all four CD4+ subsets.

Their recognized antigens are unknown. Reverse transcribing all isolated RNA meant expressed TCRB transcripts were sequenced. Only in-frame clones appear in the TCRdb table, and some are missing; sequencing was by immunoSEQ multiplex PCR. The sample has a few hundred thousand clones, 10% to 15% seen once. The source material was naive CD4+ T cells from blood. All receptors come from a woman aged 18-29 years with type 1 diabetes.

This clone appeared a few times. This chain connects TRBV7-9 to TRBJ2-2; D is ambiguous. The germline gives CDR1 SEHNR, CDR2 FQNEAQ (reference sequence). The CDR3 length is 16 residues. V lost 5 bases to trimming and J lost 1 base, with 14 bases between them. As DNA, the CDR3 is TGTGCCAGCAGCCCCCCAACAGCCCGGAACACCGGGGAGCTGTTTTTT. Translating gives CASSPPTARNTGELFF.

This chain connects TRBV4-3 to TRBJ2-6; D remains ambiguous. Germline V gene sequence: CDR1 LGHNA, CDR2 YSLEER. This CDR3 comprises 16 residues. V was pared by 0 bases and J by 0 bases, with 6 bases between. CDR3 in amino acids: CASSQDPVSGANVLTF. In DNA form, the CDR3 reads TGCGCCAGCAGCCAAGATCCTGTCTCTGGGGCCAACGTCCTGACTTTC.

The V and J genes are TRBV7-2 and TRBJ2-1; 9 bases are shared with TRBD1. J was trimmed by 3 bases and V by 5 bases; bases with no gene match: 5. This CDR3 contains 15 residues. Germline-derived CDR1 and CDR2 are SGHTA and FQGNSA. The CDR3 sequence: CASSPGTGRYNEQFF. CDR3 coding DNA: TGTGCCAGCAGCCCCGGGACAGGGCGCTACAATGAGCAGTTCTTC.

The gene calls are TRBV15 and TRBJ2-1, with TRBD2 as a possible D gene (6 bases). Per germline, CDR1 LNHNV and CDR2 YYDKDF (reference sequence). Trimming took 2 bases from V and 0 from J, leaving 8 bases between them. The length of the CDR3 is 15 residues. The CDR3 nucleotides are TGTGCCACCAGCAGATTGGAGGGCTCCTACAATGAGCAGTTCTTC. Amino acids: CATSRLEGSYNEQFF.

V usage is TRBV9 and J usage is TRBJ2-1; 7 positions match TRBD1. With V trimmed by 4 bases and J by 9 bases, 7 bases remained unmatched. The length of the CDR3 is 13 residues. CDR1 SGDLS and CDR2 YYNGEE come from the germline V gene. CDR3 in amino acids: CASSSQGSGEQFF. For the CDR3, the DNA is TGTGCCAGCAGCTCACAGGGGAGTGGTGAGCAGTTCTTC.

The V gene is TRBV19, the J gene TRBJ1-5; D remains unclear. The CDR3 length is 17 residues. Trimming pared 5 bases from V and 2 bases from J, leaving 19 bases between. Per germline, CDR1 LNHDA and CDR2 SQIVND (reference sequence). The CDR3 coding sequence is TGTGCCAGTAGTCCATCCCCCGGGCAGCGGGGCAATCAGCCCCAGCATTTT. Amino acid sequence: CASSPSPGQRGNQPQHF.

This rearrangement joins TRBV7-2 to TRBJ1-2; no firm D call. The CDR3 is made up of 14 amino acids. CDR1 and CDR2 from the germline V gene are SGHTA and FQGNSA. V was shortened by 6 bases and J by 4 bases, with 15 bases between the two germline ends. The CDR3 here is CASSPRETTYGYTF. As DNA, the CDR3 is TGTGCCAGCAGTCCAAGGGAGACTACCTATGGCTACACCTTC. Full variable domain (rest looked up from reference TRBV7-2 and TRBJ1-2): GAGVSQSPSNKVTEKGKDVELRCDPISGHTALYWYRQSLGQGLEFLIYFQGNSAPDKSGLPSDRFSAERTGGSVSTLTIQRTQQEDSAVYLCASSPRETTYGYTFGSGTRLTVV.

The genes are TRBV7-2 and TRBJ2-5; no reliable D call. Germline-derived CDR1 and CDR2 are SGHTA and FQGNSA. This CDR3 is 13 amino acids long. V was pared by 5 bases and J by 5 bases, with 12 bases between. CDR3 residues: CASSPRVAETQYF. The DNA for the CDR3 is TGTGCCAGCAGCCCCCGGGTCGCCGAGACCCAGTACTTC.

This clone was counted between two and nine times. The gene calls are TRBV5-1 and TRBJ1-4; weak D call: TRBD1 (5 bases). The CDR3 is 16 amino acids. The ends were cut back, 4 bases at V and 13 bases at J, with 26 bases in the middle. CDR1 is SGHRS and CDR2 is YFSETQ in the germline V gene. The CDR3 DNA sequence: TGCGCCAGCAGCCTGGAAGGGACTGCCTTGGGGGTTACACTGTTTTTT. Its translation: CASSLEGTALGVTLFF.